Below, one T cell receptor beta chain is given with its context. These data originate in a study of blood T cell repertoires in COVID-19. Study in general: The United States, Italy and Spain supplied acute and convalescent COVID-19 samples. T cells, B-cell-depleted T cells, or PBMCs provided the cDNA or gDNA that served as material.

Original methodology: Researchers report that nucleated cell counts were estimated from reference gene primer amplification. TCRdb's copy holds only in-frame clones and misses some; the assay was immunoSEQ multiplex PCR. The V and J calls and clone size are taken from that table; D and trimming were inferred from the DNA. This repertoire shows some 400,000 clones, roughly 80% found once; its top ten account for 1.1%. Germline-derived CDR1 and CDR2 are LNHDA and SQIVND (reference sequence). The CDR3 spans 14 residues. V lost 7 bases, J lost 7 bases, and 9 bases stayed unmatched. The chain carries TRBV19 and TRBJ1-4; 7 nucleotides agree with TRBD1. Sequencing was performed on peripheral blood. The sequence was obtained from a human donor with acute or convalescent COVID-19. The donor label of this sample is uncertain. In DNA form, the CDR3 reads TGTGCCAGTAAGGAGATGGGACAGATTGAAAAACTGTTTTTT. This translates into CASKEMGQIEKLFF.